This T cell receptor beta chain was recorded in a study of blood T cell repertoires in COVID-19 (dated by TCRdb to the early 2020s). For the wider study: Collaborator samples came from the United States, Italy and Spain and covered acute and convalescent phases of COVID-19. Samples were obtained from the ongoing ImmuneRACE study (first 160 participants) and from 1,254 subjects provided by 6 global collaborators. A freely available public database, intended as a resource for researchers studying the immune response to SARS-CoV-2, is where the repertoires were released. Where available, HLA class I and class II types were taken from metadata supplied by the sample provider and were not determined by assay-based typing. Deeply sampled blood TCRbeta repertoires from subjects exposed to, actively infected with, or recovered from COVID-19 were included in the dataset. Nearly every sample came with metadata listing a de-identified subject ID, COVID-19 status, age in years and sex. The material from the prospective study consisted of cDNA or gDNA derived from T cells, B-cell-depleted T cells, or PBMCs. Summary of the overall study and its limitations: The quantity of clinical and demographic metadata differed by source and by participant and was supplied without curation.

The immunoSEQ Assay, a bias-controlled multiplex PCR, was used to amplify TCRbeta CDR3 regions from genomic DNA. Per the original workflow: The number of nucleated cells in each sample was estimated from the amplification of reference gene primers within the assay. Sequence reads were collapsed and filtered to measure the absolute abundance of every unique TCRbeta CDR3 rearrangement. For each sample, productive Simpson clonality was calculated as the square root of Simpson's diversity index across productive rearrangements. TCRdb carries this immuneACCESS record with in-frame sequences only. Its versions omit some clonotypes, under half of them owing to an unresolved V gene in the studies checked, with the rest unexplained. The DNA gave D and trimming, while V, J and clone size come from that table. This sample comprises about 32,000 clones, about 90% of them detected only once. The ten largest clones capture about 1.9% of the sample.

This clone was detected only once. This clone's antigen is unknown. The input lacks base qualities; no much larger clone sits a single base away. Collaborating institutions collected whole blood in K2EDTA tubes following their own protocols. Collaborator samples were shipped for TCRbeta analysis as frozen whole blood, isolated PBMCs, or DNA extracted from either sample type. Clipping removes 5 bases from V and 7 bases from J, with 6 as the unmatched junction base count. The cysteine opens and the phenylalanine closes a CDR3 of 15 amino acids. Only the CDR3 portion is preserved as DNA: 45 bases, with reading frame beginning at the first base. CDR1 SGHTA and CDR2 FQGNSA are derived from the germline V gene.

This clonotype was sampled from a man in his fifties or sixties with active or convalescent COVID-19. Sample: peripheral blood. The chain uses TRBV7-2 and TRBJ2-7; TRBD2 lines up with 15 middle nucleotides. For the CDR3, the sequence is CASSPGLAGGREQYF. The sequenced DNA: TGTGCCAGCAGCCCCGGACTAGCGGGAGGGCGGGAGCAGTACTTC.